This TCR beta chain was captured in a study of OX40 agonist ivuxolimab in advanced cancers. The V gene end was trimmed by 5 bases and the J gene end by 2 bases; junction bases not matched to a gene: 8. Germline V gives CDR1 SNHLY, CDR2 FYNNEI. The CDR3 runs 16 residues. Libraries were prepared by immunoSEQ multiplex PCR; TCRdb keeps only in-frame clonotypes and omits some of them. The sample lists about 20,000 clones; around four fifths were seen once. This clonotype originated in an adult with an advanced solid tumor such as melanoma, head and neck, liver or kidney cancer. The chain is built from TRBV2 and TRBJ2-3, with 9 bases aligning to TRBD2. Sample: CD4+ or CD8+ T cells sorted from blood, taken in a trial of the OX40 agonist ivuxolimab. The CDR3 nucleotides read TGTGCCAGCAGTCCCGCGGGGGGGGGCTTCACAGATACGCAGTATTTT. This translates into CASSPAGGGFTDTQYF. Based on the CDR3 plus reference TRBV2 and TRBJ2-3, the full variable domain is EPEVTQTPSHQVTQMGQEVILRCVPISNHLYFYWYRQILGQKVEFLVSFYNNEISEKSEIFDDQFSVERPDGSNFTLKIRSTKLEDSAMYFCASSPAGGGFTDTQYFGPGTRLTVL.